The 21 T cell receptor beta chains below all came from one sample that was sequenced in a study of OX40 agonist ivuxolimab in advanced cancers. Using immunoSEQ multiplex PCR, the repertoire was profiled, and TCRdb retains in-frame clones only, with some absent. Of 81,000 or so clones detected, approximately 90% appear once; the ten largest clones hold 0.45% to 0.55%. The sample was CD4+ or CD8+ T cells sorted from blood, taken in a trial of the OX40 agonist ivuxolimab. These receptors all stem from an adult with an advanced solid tumor such as melanoma, head and neck, liver or kidney cancer.

The J gene is TRBJ2-7, the V gene TRBV7-2, with a tentative D call TRBD2 (5 bases). The V gene lost 0 bases and the J gene lost 3 bases, with 6 bases spanning the gap. Germline V CDR1 and CDR2: SGHTA, FQGNSA. The CDR3 runs 13 residues. DNA of the CDR3: TGTGCCAGCAGCTTAGCGGGAGTCTACGAGCAGTACTTC. Its protein is CASSLAGVYEQYF.

The chain joins TRBV9 to TRBJ2-7; D is uncertain. The CDR3 spans 14 residues. Germline CDR1 and CDR2: SGDLS and YYNGEE. Deletions cut 1 base from V and 5 bases from J, with 13 bases between. CDR3 in amino acids: CASSVMVEQDEQYF. The DNA for the CDR3 is TGTGCCAGCAGCGTAATGGTGGAGCAGGACGAGCAGTACTTC.

This clone was counted only a few times. The V call is TRBV5-1, the J call TRBJ2-1, with D uncertain. The CDR3 runs to 13 residues. Germline loops: CDR1 SGHRS, CDR2 YFSETQ. Trimming took 0 bases from V and 8 from J, leaving 9 bases between them. The CDR3 protein is CASSLDRFDEQFF. The DNA of the CDR3 is TGCGCCAGCAGCTTGGATAGATTCGATGAGCAGTTCTTC. Supplemented by reference TRBV5-1 and TRBJ2-1, the full variable domain reads KAGVTQTPRYLIKTRGQQVTLSCSPISGHRSVSWYQQTPGQGLQFLFEYFSETQRNKGNFPGRFSGRQFSNSRSEMNVSTLELGDSALYLCASSLDRFDEQFFGPGTRLTVL.

This chain links TRBV18 with TRBJ1-4; maybe TRBD1 (5 bases). This CDR3 has 13 amino acids. Trimming stripped 2 bases from V and 8 bases from J, with 9 bases between. From germline, CDR1 is KGHSH and CDR2 LQKENI. The CDR3 protein is CASSPSTGEKLFF. In DNA form, the CDR3 reads TGTGCCAGCTCACCAAGTACAGGCGAAAAACTGTTTTTT.

The chain is built from TRBV27 and TRBJ2-5, with TRBD1 identical over 7 bases. The germline CDR1 and CDR2 sequences are MNHEY and SMNVEV (reference sequence). This CDR3 comprises 14 residues. V was pared by 5 bases and J by 1 base, with 4 bases of the junction left unmatched. The CDR3 nucleotides are TGTGCCAGCAGTCGAACAGGGGTCCAAGAGACCCAGTACTTC. Its protein is CASSRTGVQETQYF.

V and J are TRBV6-5 and TRBJ1-1, with D uncertain. Trimming took 6 bases from V and 4 from J, leaving 9 bases between them. CDR1 and CDR2 (germline): MNHEY, SVGAGI. The CDR3 loop spans 12 amino acids. This chain's CDR3 is CASSSHITEAFF. The CDR3 nucleotides read TGTGCCAGCAGCTCCCATATCACTGAAGCTTTCTTT.

This chain joins TRBV19 and TRBJ2-7; D is ambiguous. The CDR3 is 13 amino acids. V lost 4 bases and J lost 4, with 11 bases in between. CDR1 is LNHDA and CDR2 is SQIVND in the germline V gene (reference sequence). The CDR3 loop reads CASSTRLEYEQYF. The CDR3 DNA is TGTGCCAGTAGTACCAGACTTGAATACGAGCAGTACTTC.

CDR3 in DNA: TGTGCCAGCAGCTTTCTACAGGGGGCACTCTTCTACGAGCAGTACTTC. Residues: CASSFLQGALFYEQYF. The V gene is TRBV11-2, the J gene TRBJ2-7; 9 bases are a match to TRBD1. V dropped 3 bases and J dropped 3; count of bases not matched to a gene: 9. Per the germline V gene, CDR1 is SGHAT and CDR2 is FQNNGV. This CDR3 has 16 residues. Full variable domain (rest looked up from reference TRBV11-2 and TRBJ2-7): EAGVAQSPRYKIIEKRQSVAFWCNPISGHATLYWYQQILGQGPKLLIQFQNNGVVDDSQLPKDRFSAERLKGVDSTLKIQPAKLEDSAVYLCASSFLQGALFYEQYFGPGTRLTVT.

The rearrangement uses TRBV7-3 and TRBJ2-3; 7 bases match TRBD1. Trimming cost V 6 bases and J 6 bases; bases outside gene matches: 9. This CDR3 has 14 residues. The germline V gene encodes CDR1 SGHTA and CDR2 FQGTGA. The DNA for the CDR3 is TGTGCCAGCAGACCGGGACAGCGGTCGGATACGCAGTATTTT. Protein product: CASRPGQRSDTQYF.

This chain links TRBV7-3 with TRBJ1-1, with no clear D. Germline CDR1 reads SGHTA; CDR2 reads FQGTGA. Trimming took 0 bases from V and 4 from J, leaving 9 bases between them. The CDR3 sequence is 14 residues long. CDR3 sequence: CASSLTASGTEAFF. In DNA form, the CDR3 reads TGTGCCAGCAGCTTAACTGCTTCAGGCACTGAAGCTTTCTTT.

This clone was picked up one time. This chain links TRBV6-5 with TRBJ2-7; D is undetermined. The CDR3 totals 14 residues. Trimming stripped 2 bases from V and 2 bases from J, with 10 bases between. The germline V gene encodes CDR1 MNHEY and CDR2 SVGAGI. The CDR3 is CASSYSPDTYEQYF. The CDR3 DNA reads as TGTGCCAGCAGTTACAGCCCCGACACCTACGAGCAGTACTTC.

The chain employs TRBV7-9 and TRBJ2-4; no firm D call. CDR1 and CDR2 from the germline V gene are SEHNR and FQNEAQ (reference sequence). The CDR3 runs 14 residues. Trimming took 1 base from V and 0 from J, leaving 4 bases between them. This chain's CDR3 is CASSLGLAKNIQYF. DNA for the CDR3: TGTGCCAGCAGCTTAGGATTAGCCAAAAACATTCAGTACTTC.

This clone was observed a single time. V and J are TRBV6-5 and TRBJ1-2, with TRBD1 matching 9 bases. The CDR3 contains 13 residues. V lost 4 bases, J lost 7 bases, and 4 bases stayed unmatched. CDR1 is MNHEY and CDR2 is SVGAGI in the germline V gene. CDR3 bases: TGTGCCAGCAGTTGGGACAGGGAGGCTGGCTACACCTTC. Residues: CASSWDREAGYTF.

This clone was counted between two and nine times. The chain uses TRBV5-1 and TRBJ2-5, with 9 bases lining up with TRBD1. Unmatched junction bases numbered 9, after V lost 1 base and J lost 2 bases. The CDR3 contains 17 residues. The germline CDR1 and CDR2 sequences are SGHRS and YFSETQ. The CDR3 reads CASSLTGTGRGQETQYF. CDR3 DNA: TGCGCCAGCAGCTTGACTGGGACAGGGAGGGGGCAAGAGACCCAGTACTTC.

The chain carries TRBV7-3 and TRBJ2-7, with TRBD1 identical over 7 bases. The CDR3 is made up of 15 amino acids. CDR1 is SGHTA, CDR2 FQGTGA, per germline. After removal of 6 bases from V and 3 bases from J, the junction contained 11 bases not matched to a gene. For the CDR3, the DNA is TGTGCCAGCAGTTTATTACCGGGACAGATCTACGAGCAGTACTTC. It is translated as CASSLLPGQIYEQYF. The variable domain in full, completed from reference TRBV7-3 and TRBJ2-7, reads GAGVSQTPSNKVTEKGKYVELRCDPISGHTALYWYRQSLGQGPEFLIYFQGTGAADDSGLPNDRFFAVRPEGSVSTLKIQRTERGDSAVYLCASSLLPGQIYEQYFGPGTRLTVT.

The J gene is TRBJ1-2, the V gene TRBV6-5; TRBD1 might be the D (5 bases). The CDR3 totals 14 residues. V was cut by 4 bases and J by 8 bases, with 17 bases left in between. Germline V gene data show CDR1 as MNHEY and CDR2 as SVGAGI. The CDR3 is CASSSDSHGRGYTF. CDR3 coding DNA: TGTGCCAGCAGTTCAGACAGTCACGGACGGGGCTACACCTTC.

The chain combines TRBV7-9 with TRBJ1-5; 7 bases agree with TRBD1. Germline V gene data show CDR1 as SEHNR and CDR2 as FQNEAQ (reference sequence). Losses at the gene ends were 4 bases for V and 3 bases for J; bases not matched to a gene: 9. The CDR3 spans 16 residues. Here the CDR3 reads CASSSSGTVINQPQHF. CDR3 nucleotide sequence: TGTGCCAGCAGCTCGTCCGGGACAGTGATCAATCAGCCCCAGCATTTT.

The V call is TRBV5-1, the J call TRBJ2-2, with a possible D match to TRBD2 (5 bases). Germline V gene lookup returns CDR1 SGHRS and CDR2 YFSETQ. V lost 2 bases and J lost 3, with 11 bases in between. The CDR3 totals 15 residues. The CDR3, as DNA: TGCGCCAGCAGCTTCGGGGTGACGGACACCGGGGAGCTGTTTTTT. Amino acids: CASSFGVTDTGELFF.

This rearrangement joins TRBV5-1 to TRBJ2-1; 8 bases match TRBD1. J gave up 3 bases and V 0 bases, and 5 bases lay outside the gene matches. Germline V gene lookup returns CDR1 SGHRS and CDR2 YFSETQ. CDR3 length equals 16 residues. CDR3 nucleotide sequence: TGCGCCAGCAGCTTGGCCAGGGGGCAGTTCTACAATGAGCAGTTCTTC. This sequence encodes CASSLARGQFYNEQFF.

This rearrangement joins TRBV5-1 to TRBJ1-1, with 7 positions matching TRBD1. J was trimmed by 2 bases and V by 3 bases; bases with no gene match: 7. Germline V gene sequence: CDR1 SGHRS, CDR2 YFSETQ. The CDR3 consists of 15 residues. DNA of the CDR3: TGCGCCAGCAGCTCAAGTACAGGGGTAAACACTGAAGCTTTCTTT. Residues: CASSSSTGVNTEAFF.

The rearrangement uses TRBV11-2 and TRBJ2-5; possibly TRBD1 for D (5 bases). The J call is in doubt because the DNA end fits TRBJ2-7 better. Germline CDR1 is SGHAT and CDR2 is FQNNGV. This CDR3 comprises 15 residues. The CDR3 loop reads CASSLARASSNEQYF. Here the CDR3 DNA reads TGTGCCAGCAGCTTAGCCAGGGCCAGTAGTAACGAGCAGTACTTC.